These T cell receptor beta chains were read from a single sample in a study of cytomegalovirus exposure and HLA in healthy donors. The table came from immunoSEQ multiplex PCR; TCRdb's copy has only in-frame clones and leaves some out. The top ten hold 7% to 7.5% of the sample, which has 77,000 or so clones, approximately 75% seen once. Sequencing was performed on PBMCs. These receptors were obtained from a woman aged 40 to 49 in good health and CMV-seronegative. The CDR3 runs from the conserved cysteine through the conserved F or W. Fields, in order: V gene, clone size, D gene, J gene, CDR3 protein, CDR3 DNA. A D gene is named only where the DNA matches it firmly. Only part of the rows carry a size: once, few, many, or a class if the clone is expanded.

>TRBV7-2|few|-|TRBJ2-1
CASSPLGLKDEQFF
TGTGCCAGCAGCCCCCTCGGACTTAAGGATGAGCAGTTCTTC
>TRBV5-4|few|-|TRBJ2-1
CASSLPISGPAAYEQFF
TGTGCCAGCAGCTTACCCATTAGCGGACCCGCAGCCTATGAGCAGTTCTTC
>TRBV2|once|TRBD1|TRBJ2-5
CASTRQGETQYF
TGTGCCAGCACTAGACAGGGGGAGACCCAGTACTTC
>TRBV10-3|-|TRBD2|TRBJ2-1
CAISVGAGVYNEQFF
TGTGCCATCAGTGTTGGAGCGGGAGTATACAATGAGCAGTTCTTC
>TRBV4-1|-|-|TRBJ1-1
CASSQVEYTEAFF
TGCGCCAGCAGCCAAGTGGAGTACACTGAAGCTTTCTTT
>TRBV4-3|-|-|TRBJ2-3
CASSQGLTVDTQYF
TGCGCCAGCAGCCAGGGATTGACAGTAGATACGCAGTATTTT
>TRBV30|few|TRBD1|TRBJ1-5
CAWSAGTGGRSNQPQHF
TGTGCCTGGAGCGCCGGGACAGGGGGTAGGAGCAATCAGCCCCAGCATTTT
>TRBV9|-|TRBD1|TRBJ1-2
CASRFGQGVNGYTF
TGTGCCAGCAGGTTTGGACAGGGGGTTAATGGCTACACCTTC
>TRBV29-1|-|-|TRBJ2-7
CSVERLGGEQYF
TGCAGCGTAGAAAGGTTAGGGGGCGAGCAGTACTTC
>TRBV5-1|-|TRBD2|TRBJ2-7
CASSLTTSTYEQYF
TGCGCCAGCAGCTTGACGACTAGCACCTACGAGCAGTACTTC
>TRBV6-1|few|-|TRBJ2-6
CASASGFGANVLTF
TGTGCCAGCGCCTCGGGGTTTGGGGCCAACGTCCTGACTTTC
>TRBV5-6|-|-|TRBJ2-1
CASSLVRGITYNEQFF
TGTGCCAGCAGCTTGGTCCGCGGGATCACCTACAATGAGCAGTTCTTC
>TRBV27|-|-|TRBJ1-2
CASSLAGVNYGYTF
TGTGCCAGCAGTTTAGCGGGAGTTAACTATGGCTACACCTTC
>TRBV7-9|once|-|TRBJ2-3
CASSPPAMRVWTDTQYF
TGTGCCAGCAGCCCTCCCGCGATGAGGGTTTGGACAGATACGCAGTATTTT
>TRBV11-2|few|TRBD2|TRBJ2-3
CASSFRGSGITDTQYF
TGTGCCAGCAGCTTTAGGGGTAGCGGGATTACAGATACGCAGTATTTT
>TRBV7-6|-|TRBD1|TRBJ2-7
CASSSQRDSYEQYF
TGTGCCAGCAGCTCCCAGAGGGACAGCTACGAGCAGTACTTC
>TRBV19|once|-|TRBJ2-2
CASSVFTGITGELFF
TGTGCCAGTAGTGTTTTCACAGGGATCACCGGGGAGCTGTTTTTT
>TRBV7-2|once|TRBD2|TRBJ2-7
CASSLPGGSYEQYF
TGTGCCAGCAGCTTACCCGGGGGGTCCTACGAGCAGTACTTC
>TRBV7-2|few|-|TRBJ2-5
CASSLVSQGAETQYF
TGTGCCAGCAGCTTAGTTTCACAGGGTGCAGAGACCCAGTACTTC
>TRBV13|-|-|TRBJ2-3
CASSATLSGTDTQYF
TGTGCCAGCAGCGCCACGCTCTCGGGGACAGATACGCAGTATTTT
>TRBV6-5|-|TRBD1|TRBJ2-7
CASSRGKGAEQYF
TGTGCCAGCAGCAGGGGGAAAGGGGCCGAGCAGTACTTC
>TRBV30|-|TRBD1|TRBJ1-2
CAWSAGQGSSGYTF
TGTGCCTGGAGTGCCGGACAGGGTTCTAGTGGCTACACCTTC
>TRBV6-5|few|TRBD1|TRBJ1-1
CASSYSWDSGTEAFF
TGTGCCAGCAGTTACTCCTGGGACAGCGGCACTGAAGCTTTCTTT
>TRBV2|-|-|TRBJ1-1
CASSADRPEAFF
TGTGCCAGCAGCGCAGACAGGCCTGAAGCTTTCTTT
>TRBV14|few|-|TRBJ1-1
CASSQEEGYRGTEAFF
TGTGCCAGCAGCCAAGAAGAGGGTTACCGGGGCACTGAAGCTTTCTTT
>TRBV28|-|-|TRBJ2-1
CASSPSGRSTHEQFF
TGTGCCAGCAGTCCCAGCGGCAGATCCACCCATGAGCAGTTCTTC
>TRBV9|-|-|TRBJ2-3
CASSVNGLPGTDTQYF
TGTGCCAGCAGCGTAAATGGACTGCCCGGCACAGATACGCAGTATTTT
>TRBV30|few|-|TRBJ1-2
CAWSGSGTGGYTF
TGTGCCTGGAGTGGCTCGGGTACAGGAGGCTACACCTTC
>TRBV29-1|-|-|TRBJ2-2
CSVSRGENTGELFF
TGCAGCGTTTCCCGGGGAGAGAACACCGGGGAGCTGTTTTTT
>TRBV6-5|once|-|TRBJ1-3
CASSYSSSGNTIYF
TGTGCCAGCAGTTACTCTAGCTCTGGAAACACCATATATTTT
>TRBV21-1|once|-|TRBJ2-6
CPREDRTAAGANVLTF
TGTCCCCGTGAGGATCGAACGGCGGCTGGGGCCAACGTCCTGACTTTC
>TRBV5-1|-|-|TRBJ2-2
CASSLGLAIGELFF
TGCGCCAGCAGCTTGGGGCTAGCGATCGGGGAGCTGTTTTTT
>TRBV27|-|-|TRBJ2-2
CASSLGMGSSDTGELFF
TGTGCCAGCAGTTTAGGGATGGGTAGTAGCGACACCGGGGAGCTGTTTTTT
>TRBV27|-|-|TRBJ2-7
CASSLRGAAYEQYF
TGTGCCAGCAGTTTACGAGGAGCCGCTTACGAGCAGTACTTC
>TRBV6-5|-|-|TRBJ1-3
CASSRWRGGGNTIYF
TGTGCCAGCAGTAGGTGGAGAGGTGGTGGAAACACCATATATTTT
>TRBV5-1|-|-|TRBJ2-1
CASSTEGGSYNEQFF
TGCGCCAGCAGCACCGAAGGGGGCTCCTACAATGAGCAGTTCTTC
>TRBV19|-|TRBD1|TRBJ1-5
CASISDRSFLGAQHF
TGTGCCAGTATTTCGGACAGGAGCTTCTTAGGAGCCCAGCATTTT
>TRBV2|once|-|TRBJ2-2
CATTRAHTNTGELFF
TGTGCCACCACCAGGGCCCACACGAACACCGGGGAGCTGTTTTTT
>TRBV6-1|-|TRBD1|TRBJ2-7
CASSEGRGLYEQYF
TGTGCCAGCAGTGAAGGCAGGGGGCTCTACGAGCAGTACTTC
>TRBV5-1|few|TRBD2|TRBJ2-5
CASSLVLREGRETQYF
TGCGCCAGCAGCTTGGTTTTGCGGGAGGGCCGAGAGACCCAGTACTTC